Described below is a single TCR beta chain sequence and its context. The specificity of this receptor is unknown. No base-level quality is on record; no much larger clone is a single base apart. In the paper's terms, the time point label means: baseline before first vaccination. The vaccinee samples were drawn from two UK trials, COV001 and COV002, one of which was a single-blind randomized controlled phase 2/3 trial testing AZD1222 (ChAdOx1 nCoV-19) in healthy adults. Trial participant PBMC samples were collected at day 0 and day 28 after the second dose for TCRbeta chain sequencing. This entry belongs to a study of T cell responses to AZD1222 COVID-19 vaccine (dated by TCRdb to about 2021). Broadly, across the study: Because spike-specific TCR depth and breadth did not differ between the two schedules, AZD1222 recipients who got a second dose at roughly 4 weeks were pooled with those who got a second dose at roughly 12 weeks. A total of about 250 trial participants underwent TCR sequencing, of whom about 210 had received two doses of AZD1222 and 26 had received two doses of the MenACWY control vaccine. Enrollment into the trials was organized by age into subgroups of 18-55, 56-69 and 70-plus years, and those subgroups contained 148, 28 and 57 TCR-sequenced participants, respectively. General conclusions and limits of the study: Most participants were white British and females outnumbered males, and the authors suggested that clonal diversity may have been underestimated. Because no samples from the day 14 peak response were available, repertoires could be characterized only after the peak T cell response. Conclusions about previously exposed vaccinees are limited, since just six AZD1222 recipients were seropositive for SARS-CoV-2 at baseline. Epitopes outside the regions mutated in the B.1.351 and B.1.1.7 variants were reportedly recognized by nearly half of the unique spike-specific TCRs. The vaccine-associated CD4 TCRs covered the entire spike protein, and the dominant responses fell in regions 160-218 and 743-854. A significant rise in spike-specific TCR breadth and depth was observed after two AZD1222 doses relative to day 0 and relative to MenACWY recipients. In the small 56-69-year group, the increase in depth fell short of significance, most likely because of low power.

The CDR3 numbers 16 residues from cysteine through phenylalanine. Here the CDR3 DNA is all that survives: 48 bases in frame from base 1. Based on the germline V gene, the CDR1 and CDR2 sequences are MDHEN and SYDVKM. Trimming removed 3 bases from V and 3 bases from J, leaving 12 bases between the germline ends. The CDR3 regions of human TCRbeta chains were analyzed by immunosequencing. The authors' analysis ran thus. TCRs in the repertoires were compared against a reference library of SARS-CoV-2-specific TCRs that had been generated with the MIRA antigen-specificity platform. Breadth was defined as the fraction of unique TCRs that were SARS-CoV-2-associated. Depth was defined as the fraction of total T cells that were SARS-CoV-2-associated. Using the MIRA data, every spike-specific TCR was mapped to the spike region that the TCR reacted to and assigned to either a CD4 or a CD8 class. Log10-transformed breadth and depth values were compared by one-way ANOVA with Sidak's multiple comparisons tests. TCRdb carries this immuneACCESS record with in-frame sequences only. Its versions omit some clonotypes, under half of them owing to an unresolved V gene in the studies checked, with the rest unexplained. From that table come the V and J calls and clone size; the DNA was used to work out D and trimming. The table for this sample lists roughly 120,000 clones; about nine tenths of them were counted only once. The ten largest clones capture about 7.8% of the sample.

The source of this sequence is an adult in good health. The source was peripheral blood, collected on day 0 of AZD1222 vaccination. The chain uses TRBV28 and TRBJ2-6; 6 matching bases give a weak D call of TRBD1. For the CDR3, the sequence is CASSFGQGYGANVLTF. In nucleotide form, the sequence is TGTGCCAGCAGTTTCGGGCAGGGGTATGGGGCCAACGTCCTGACTTTC.